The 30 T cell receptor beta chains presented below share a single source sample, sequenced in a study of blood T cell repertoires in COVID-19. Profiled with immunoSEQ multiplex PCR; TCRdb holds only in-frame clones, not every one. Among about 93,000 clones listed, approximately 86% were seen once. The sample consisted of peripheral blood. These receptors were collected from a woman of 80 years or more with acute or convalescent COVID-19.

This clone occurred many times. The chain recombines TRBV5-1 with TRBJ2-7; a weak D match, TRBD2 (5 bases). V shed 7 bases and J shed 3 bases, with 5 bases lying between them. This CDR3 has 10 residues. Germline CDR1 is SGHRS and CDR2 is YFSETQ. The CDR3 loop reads CASRGYEQYF. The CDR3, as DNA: TGCGCCAGCCGGGGCTACGAGCAGTACTTC.

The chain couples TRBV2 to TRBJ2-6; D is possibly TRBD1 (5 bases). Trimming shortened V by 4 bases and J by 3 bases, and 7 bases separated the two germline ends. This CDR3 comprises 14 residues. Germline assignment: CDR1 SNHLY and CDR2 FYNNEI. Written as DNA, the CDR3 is TGTGCCAGCAGTGCAGGGATTGGGGCCAACGTCCTGACTTTC. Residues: CASSAGIGANVLTF.

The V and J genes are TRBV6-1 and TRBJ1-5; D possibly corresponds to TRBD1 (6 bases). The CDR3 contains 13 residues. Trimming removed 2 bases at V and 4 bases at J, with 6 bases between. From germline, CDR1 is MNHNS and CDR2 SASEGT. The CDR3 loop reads CASSEQGNQPQHF. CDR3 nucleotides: TGTGCCAGCAGTGAACAGGGGAATCAGCCCCAGCATTTT.

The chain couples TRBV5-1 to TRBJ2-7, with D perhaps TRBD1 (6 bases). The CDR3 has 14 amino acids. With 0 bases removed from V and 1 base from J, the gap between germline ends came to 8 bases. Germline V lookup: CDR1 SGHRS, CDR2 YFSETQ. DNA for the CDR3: TGCGCCAGCAGCTTGGTAGGGGGATCCTACGAGCAGTACTTC. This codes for CASSLVGGSYEQYF.

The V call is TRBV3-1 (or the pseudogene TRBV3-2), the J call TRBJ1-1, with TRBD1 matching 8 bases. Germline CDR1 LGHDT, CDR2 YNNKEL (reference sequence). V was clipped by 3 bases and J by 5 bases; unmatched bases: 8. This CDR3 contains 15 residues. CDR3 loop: CASSHLDRVSTEAFF. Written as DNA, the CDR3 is TGTGCCAGCAGCCACCTGGACAGGGTCTCGACTGAAGCTTTCTTT.

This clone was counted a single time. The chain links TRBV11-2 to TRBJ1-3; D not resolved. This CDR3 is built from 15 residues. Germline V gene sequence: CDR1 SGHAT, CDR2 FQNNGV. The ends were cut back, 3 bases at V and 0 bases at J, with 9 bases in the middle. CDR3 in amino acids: CASSLEVTSGNTIYF. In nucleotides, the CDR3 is TGTGCCAGCAGCTTGGAGGTTACCTCTGGAAACACCATATATTTT. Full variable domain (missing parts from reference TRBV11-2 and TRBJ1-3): EAGVAQSPRYKIIEKRQSVAFWCNPISGHATLYWYQQILGQGPKLLIQFQNNGVVDDSQLPKDRFSAERLKGVDSTLKIQPAKLEDSAVYLCASSLEVTSGNTIYFGEGSWLTVV.

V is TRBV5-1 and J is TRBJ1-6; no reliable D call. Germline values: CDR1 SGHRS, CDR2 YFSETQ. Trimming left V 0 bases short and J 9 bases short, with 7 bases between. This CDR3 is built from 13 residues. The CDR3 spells CASSLGGISPLHF. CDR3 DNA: TGCGCCAGCAGCTTGGGAGGGATTTCACCCCTCCACTTT.

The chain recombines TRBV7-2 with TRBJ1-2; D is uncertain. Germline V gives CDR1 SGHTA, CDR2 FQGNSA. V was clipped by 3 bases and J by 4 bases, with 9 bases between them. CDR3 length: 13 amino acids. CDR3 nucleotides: TGTGCCAGCAGCTTGGCCCGGGGCTATGGCTACACCTTC. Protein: CASSLARGYGYTF.

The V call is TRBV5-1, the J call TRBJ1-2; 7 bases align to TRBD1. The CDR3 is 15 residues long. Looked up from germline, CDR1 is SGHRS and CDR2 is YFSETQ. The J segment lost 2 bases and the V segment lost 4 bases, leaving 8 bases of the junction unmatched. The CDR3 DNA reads TGCGCCAGCAGCCTTTGGACAGGAGGAAACTATGGCTACACCTTC. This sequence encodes CASSLWTGGNYGYTF.

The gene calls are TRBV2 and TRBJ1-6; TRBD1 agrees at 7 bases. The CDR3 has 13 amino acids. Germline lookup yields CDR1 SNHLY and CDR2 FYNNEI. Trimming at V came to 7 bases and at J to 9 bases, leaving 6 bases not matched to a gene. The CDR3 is CASTGQLFSPLHF. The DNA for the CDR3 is TGTGCCAGCACGGGACAGCTATTTTCACCCCTCCACTTT.

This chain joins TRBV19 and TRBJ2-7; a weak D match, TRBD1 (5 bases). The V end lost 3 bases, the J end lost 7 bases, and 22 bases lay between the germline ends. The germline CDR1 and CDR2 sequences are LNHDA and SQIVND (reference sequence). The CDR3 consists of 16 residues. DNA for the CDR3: TGTGCCAGTAGTATCGTTCCAGGGAAGGTGGTGGGGGAGCAGTACTTC. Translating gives CASSIVPGKVVGEQYF.

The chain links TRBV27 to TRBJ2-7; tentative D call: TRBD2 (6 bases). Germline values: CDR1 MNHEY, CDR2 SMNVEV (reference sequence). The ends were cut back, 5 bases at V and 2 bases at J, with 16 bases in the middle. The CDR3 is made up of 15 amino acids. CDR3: CASSPLGGVTYEQYF. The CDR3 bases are TGTGCCAGCAGTCCGCTGGGGGGTGTAACCTACGAGCAGTACTTC.

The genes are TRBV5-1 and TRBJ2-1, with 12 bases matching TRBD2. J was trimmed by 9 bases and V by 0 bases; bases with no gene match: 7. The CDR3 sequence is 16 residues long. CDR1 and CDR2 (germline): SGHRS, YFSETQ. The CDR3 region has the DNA TGCGCCAGCAGCTTGGAAGCTAGCGGGGGGGCTGGTGAGCAGTTCTTC. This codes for CASSLEASGGAGEQFF.

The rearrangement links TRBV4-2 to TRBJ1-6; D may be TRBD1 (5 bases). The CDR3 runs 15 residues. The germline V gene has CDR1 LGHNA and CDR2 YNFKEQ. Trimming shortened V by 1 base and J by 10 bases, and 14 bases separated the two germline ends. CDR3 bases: TGTGCCAGCAGCCAAGGGGGGGAGGGTTCATCACCCCTCCACTTT. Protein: CASSQGGEGSSPLHF.

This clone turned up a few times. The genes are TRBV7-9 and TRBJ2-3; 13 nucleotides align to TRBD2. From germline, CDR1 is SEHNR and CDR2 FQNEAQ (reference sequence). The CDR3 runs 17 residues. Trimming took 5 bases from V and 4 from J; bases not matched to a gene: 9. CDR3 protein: CASSLRTSGGVADTQYF. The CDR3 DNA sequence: TGTGCCAGCAGCCTTCGGACTAGCGGGGGAGTGGCAGATACGCAGTATTTT. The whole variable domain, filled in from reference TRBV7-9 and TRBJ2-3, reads DTGVSQNPRHKITKRGQNVTFRCDPISEHNRLYWYRQTLGQGPEFLTYFQNEAQLEKSRLLSDRFSAERPKGSFSTLEIQRTEQGDSAMYLCASSLRTSGGVADTQYFGPGTRLTVL.

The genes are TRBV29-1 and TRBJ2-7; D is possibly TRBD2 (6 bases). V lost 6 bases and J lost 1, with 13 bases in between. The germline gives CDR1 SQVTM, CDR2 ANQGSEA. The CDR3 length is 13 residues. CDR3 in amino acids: CSVSREKSYEQYF. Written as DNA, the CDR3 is TGCAGCGTCTCCCGGGAGAAGTCCTACGAGCAGTACTTC.

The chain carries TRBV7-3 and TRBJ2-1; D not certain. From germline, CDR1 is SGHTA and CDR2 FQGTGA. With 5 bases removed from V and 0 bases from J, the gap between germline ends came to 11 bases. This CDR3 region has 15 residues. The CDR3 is CASSKHRSSYNEQFF. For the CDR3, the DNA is TGTGCCAGCAGCAAGCACCGAAGCTCCTACAATGAGCAGTTCTTC.

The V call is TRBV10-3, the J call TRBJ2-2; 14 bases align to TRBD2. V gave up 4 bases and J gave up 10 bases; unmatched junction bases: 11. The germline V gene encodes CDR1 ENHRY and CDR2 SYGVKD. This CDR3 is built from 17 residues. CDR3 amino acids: CAISGTGTSGGKEELFF. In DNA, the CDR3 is TGTGCCATCAGTGGGACAGGGACTAGCGGGGGCAAGGAGGAGCTGTTTTTT.

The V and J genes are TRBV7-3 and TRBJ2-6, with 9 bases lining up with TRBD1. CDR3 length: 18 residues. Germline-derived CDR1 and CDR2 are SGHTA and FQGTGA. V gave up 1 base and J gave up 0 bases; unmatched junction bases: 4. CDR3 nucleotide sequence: TGTGCCAGCAGCTTAATGGGACAGGGCGCCTCTGGGGCCAACGTCCTGACTTTC. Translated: CASSLMGQGASGANVLTF.

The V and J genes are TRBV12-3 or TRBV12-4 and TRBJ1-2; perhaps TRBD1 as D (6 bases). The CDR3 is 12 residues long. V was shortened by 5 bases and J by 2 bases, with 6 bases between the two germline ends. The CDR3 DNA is TGTGCCAGCAGTGGACAGAACTATGGCTACACCTTC. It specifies CASSGQNYGYTF.

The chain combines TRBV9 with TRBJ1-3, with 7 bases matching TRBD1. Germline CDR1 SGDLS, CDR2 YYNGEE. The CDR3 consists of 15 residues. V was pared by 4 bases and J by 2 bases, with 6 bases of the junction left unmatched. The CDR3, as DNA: TGTGCCAGCAGCAAAACAGGGGCCCCTGGAAACACCATATATTTT. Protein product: CASSKTGAPGNTIYF.

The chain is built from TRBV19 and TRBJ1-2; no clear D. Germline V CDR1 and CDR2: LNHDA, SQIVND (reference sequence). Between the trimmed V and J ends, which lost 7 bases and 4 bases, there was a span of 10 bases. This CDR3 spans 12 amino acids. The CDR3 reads CASTPRGYGYTF. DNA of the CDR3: TGTGCCAGTACCCCGCGAGGCTATGGCTACACCTTC.

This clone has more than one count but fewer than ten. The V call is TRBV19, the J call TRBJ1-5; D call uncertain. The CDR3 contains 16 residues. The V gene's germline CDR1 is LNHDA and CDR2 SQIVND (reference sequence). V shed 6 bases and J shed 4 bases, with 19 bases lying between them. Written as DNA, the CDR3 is TGTGCCAGTAGCCCCCAGGCGGGAGGAGTAAATCAGCCCCAGCATTTT. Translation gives CASSPQAGGVNQPQHF. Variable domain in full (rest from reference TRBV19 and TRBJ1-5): DGGITQSPKYLFRKEGQNVTLSCEQNLNHDAMYWYRQDPGQGLRLIYYSQIVNDFQKGDIAEGYSVSREKKESFPLTVTSAQKNPTAFYLCASSPQAGGVNQPQHFGDGTRLSIL.

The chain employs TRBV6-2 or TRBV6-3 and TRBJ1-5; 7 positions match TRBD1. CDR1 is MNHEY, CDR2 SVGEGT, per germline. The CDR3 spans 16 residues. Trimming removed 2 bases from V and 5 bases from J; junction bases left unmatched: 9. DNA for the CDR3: TGTGCCAGCAGTTACCAGGACAGGCTTGGGCATCAGCCCCAGCATTTT. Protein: CASSYQDRLGHQPQHF.

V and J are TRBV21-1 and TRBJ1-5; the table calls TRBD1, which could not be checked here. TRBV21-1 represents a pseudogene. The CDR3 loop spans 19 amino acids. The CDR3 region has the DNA TGTGCCAGCAGCCACCTAGACAGGTGGAGGACCTTTAGCAATCAGCCCCAGCATTTT. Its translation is CASSHLDRWRTFSNQPQHF.

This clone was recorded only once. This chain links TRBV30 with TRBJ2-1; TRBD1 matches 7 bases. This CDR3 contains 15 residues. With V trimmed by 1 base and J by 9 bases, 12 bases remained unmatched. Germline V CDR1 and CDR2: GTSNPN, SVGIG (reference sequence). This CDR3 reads CAWSANRQGRGEQFF. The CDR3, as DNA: TGTGCCTGGAGTGCAAACCGACAGGGCCGGGGTGAGCAGTTCTTC. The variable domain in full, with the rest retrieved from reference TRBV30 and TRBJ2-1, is SQTIHQWPATLVQPVGSPLSLECTVEGTSNPNLYWYRQAAGRGLQLLFYSVGIGQISSEVPQNLSASRPQDRQFILSSKKLLLSDSGFYLCAWSANRQGRGEQFFGPGTRLTVL.

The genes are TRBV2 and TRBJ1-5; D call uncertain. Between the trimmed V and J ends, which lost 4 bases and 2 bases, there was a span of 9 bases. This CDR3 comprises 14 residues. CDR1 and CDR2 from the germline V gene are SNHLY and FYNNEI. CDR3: CASSGSGGNQPQHF. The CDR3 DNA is TGTGCCAGCAGTGGTTCCGGGGGCAATCAGCCCCAGCATTTT.

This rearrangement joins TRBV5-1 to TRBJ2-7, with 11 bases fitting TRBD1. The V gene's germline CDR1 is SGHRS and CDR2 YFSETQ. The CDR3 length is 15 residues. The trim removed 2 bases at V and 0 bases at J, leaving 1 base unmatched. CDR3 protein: CASSFGTGGSYEQYF. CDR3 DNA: TGCGCCAGCAGCTTTGGGACAGGGGGCTCCTACGAGCAGTACTTC.

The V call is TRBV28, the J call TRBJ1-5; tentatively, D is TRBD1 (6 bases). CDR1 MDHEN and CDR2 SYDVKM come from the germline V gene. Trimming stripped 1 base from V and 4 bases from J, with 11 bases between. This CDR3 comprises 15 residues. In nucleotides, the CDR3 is TGTGCCAGCAGTTTATCGGGGGGCCGAAATCAGCCCCAGCATTTT. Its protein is CASSLSGGRNQPQHF.

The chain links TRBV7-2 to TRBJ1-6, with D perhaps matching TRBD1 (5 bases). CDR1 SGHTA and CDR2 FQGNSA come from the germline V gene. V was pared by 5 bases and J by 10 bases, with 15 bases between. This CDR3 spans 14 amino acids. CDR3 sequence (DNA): TGTGCCAGCAGCCTCGCTGACAGCCGATCACCCCTCCACTTT. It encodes CASSLADSRSPLHF.